The 27 T cell receptor beta chains reported below all come from one sample, sequenced in a study of post-analysis software for immune sequencing data. Findings and caveats of the study: Patients had higher frequencies than controls of five TRBV segments, including TRBV5-6, TRBV5-1 and TRBV20-1.

No antigen has been identified for these receptors. TCR beta cDNA libraries included unique molecular identifiers. TCRdb analysed the PCR reads with MiXCR anew, one entry per CDR3 protein. The repertoire has more than 500,000 distinct CDR3 sequences, around 31% of them found once; the top ten carry around 6%. The sample consisted of blood. These TCRs come from a girl aged 2-17 years with multiple sclerosis.

This clonotype was seen a handful of times. This chain connects TRBV10-2 to TRBJ2-5, with D possibly TRBD1 on 5 matching bases. The CDR3 has 16 amino acids. Trimming shortened V by 10 bases and J by 1 base, and 22 bases separated the two germline ends. CDR1 is WSHSY and CDR2 is SAAADI in the germline V gene. CDR3 protein: CATASLPPRVQETQYF. DNA of the CDR3: TGCGCCACGGCCTCCCTCCCCCCCAGGGTCCAAGAGACCCAGTACTTC.

In this sample, this clonotype turned up a few times. V and J are TRBV20-1 and TRBJ2-5, with a tentative D call TRBD1 (6 bases). The CDR3 covers 13 residues. Germline V lookup: CDR1 DFQATT, CDR2 SNEGSKA (reference sequence). Trimming removed 6 bases from V and 1 base from J, with 12 bases in between. DNA of the CDR3: TGCAGTGCCACGGGACAACCCCAAGAGACCCAGTACTTC. Encoded protein: CSATGQPQETQYF.

The gene calls are TRBV2 and TRBJ2-1, with TRBD1 identical over 8 bases. J was trimmed by 11 bases and V by 6 bases; bases with no gene match: 6. This CDR3 is built from 12 residues. The germline CDR1 and CDR2 sequences are SNHLY and FYNNEI. The CDR3 spells CASSGTGGKQFF. The CDR3 region has the DNA TGTGCCAGCAGCGGGACAGGCGGTAAGCAGTTCTTC.

This clonotype was found a few times. The V gene is TRBV24-1, the J gene TRBJ1-5, with 8 bases identical to TRBD1. CDR1 and CDR2 (germline): KGHDR, SFDVKD. CDR3 length equals 13 residues. Trimming took 9 bases from V and 6 from J; bases not matched to a gene: 6. CDR3 nucleotides: TGTGCCACCCAGGACAGGGTGGCTCAGCCCCAGCATTTT. Translation: CATQDRVAQPQHF.

This chain connects TRBV10-3 to TRBJ2-3; D is perhaps TRBD2 (5 bases). Germline lookup yields CDR1 ENHRY and CDR2 SYGVKD. This CDR3 comprises 13 residues. V was cut by 4 bases and J by 6 bases, with 11 bases left in between. CDR3 in amino acids: CAISVSRGDTQYF. CDR3 DNA: TGTGCCATCAGTGTGTCGAGAGGGGATACGCAGTATTTT.

This rearrangement joins TRBV11-2 to TRBJ1-1, with a weak D call TRBD1 (5 bases). Trimming took 1 base from V and 1 from J, leaving 13 bases between them. In germline, CDR1 is SGHAT, CDR2 FQNNGV. This CDR3 spans 16 amino acids. The CDR3 loop is CASSLVAGIGNTEAFF. CDR3 in DNA: TGTGCCAGCAGCTTAGTGGCAGGGATAGGGAACACTGAAGCTTTCTTT.

The gene calls are TRBV18 and TRBJ1-2; D is uncertain. Trimming shortened V by 3 bases and J by 0 bases, and 14 bases separated the two germline ends. Germline lookup yields CDR1 KGHSH and CDR2 LQKENI. The CDR3 is 16 amino acids. In DNA form, the CDR3 reads TGTGCCAGCTCACCCAGTTTAAAACCGACTAACTATGGCTACACCTTC. Its translation is CASSPSLKPTNYGYTF.

With respect to this clonotype: With a much larger clone just one base away, this may be a read error. Likely a read error: the CDR3 ends without its conserved phenylalanine or tryptophan. This chain connects TRBV6-6 to TRBJ2-5, with 9 positions matching TRBD2. J gave up 5 bases and V 6 bases, and 7 bases lay outside the gene matches. This CDR3 contains 14 residues. Germline V gives CDR1 MNHNY, CDR2 SVGAGI (reference sequence). CDR3 coding DNA: TGTGCCAGCAGCCTTACCGGGACTAGCGAGACCCAGTACTGC. Amino acids: CASSLTGTSETQYC.

J is TRBJ1-5 and V is TRBV10-3; D unclear. V lost 2 bases and J lost 5, with 19 bases in between. The germline V gene has CDR1 ENHRY and CDR2 SYGVKD. The CDR3 sequence is 17 residues long. The CDR3 is CAISEGIGLNGHQPQHF. The CDR3 region has the DNA TGTGCCATCAGTGAGGGGATTGGCTTGAACGGGCATCAGCCCCAGCATTTT.

This clonotype was counted at least ten times. V usage is TRBV29-1 and J usage is TRBJ2-3; 10 bases map to TRBD2. Looked up from germline, CDR1 is SQVTM and CDR2 is ANQGSEA. The V gene end was trimmed by 3 bases and the J gene end by 6 bases; junction bases not matched to a gene: 3. The CDR3 loop spans 13 amino acids. DNA of the CDR3: TGCAGCGTTGAGCTGACTAGCGGGGATACGCAGTATTTT. This encodes CSVELTSGDTQYF.

This clonotype was recorded at least ten times. As DNA, the CDR3 is TGTGCCAGCAGTTTAGGACGGGGGGGCTATGGCTACACCTTC. It codes for CASSLGRGGYGYTF. The chain recombines TRBV12-3 or TRBV12-4 with TRBJ1-2, with TRBD1 as a possible D gene (5 bases). There are 14 residues in the CDR3. Trimming pared 1 base from V and 4 bases from J, leaving 10 bases between.

The V call is TRBV20-1, the J call TRBJ2-3; D ambiguous. With 3 bases removed from V and 7 bases from J, the gap between germline ends came to 11 bases. The CDR3 is 12 residues long. Germline CDR1 reads DFQATT; CDR2 reads SNEGSKA (reference sequence). As DNA, the CDR3 is TGCAGTGCTAGTGCTTTCGAGAATACGCAGTATTTT. It translates to CSASAFENTQYF.

The chain uses TRBV6-1 and TRBJ2-5; possibly TRBD2 for D (5 bases). V was clipped by 8 bases and J by 5 bases, with 15 bases between them. This CDR3 comprises 13 residues. CDR1 and CDR2 (germline): MNHNS, SASEGT. The CDR3 sequence is CASSFARGETQYF. The CDR3 nucleotides read TGTGCCAGCTCCTTCGCCCGAGGGGAGACCCAGTACTTC.

The sample holds a few counts of this clonotype. V gene TRBV27 combines with J gene TRBJ1-2, with 8 bases identical to TRBD1. The length of the CDR3 is 15 residues. The ends lost 5 bases at V and 2 bases at J; junction bases unmatched: 7. In germline, CDR1 is MNHEY, CDR2 SMNVEV (reference sequence). The DNA of the CDR3 is TGTGCCAGCAGTCCGTCATACAGGGGGAACTATGGCTACACCTTC. The encoded protein is CASSPSYRGNYGYTF.

This clonotype was seen a few times. The chain uses TRBV7-2 and TRBJ2-7; tentative D call: TRBD2 (6 bases). Trimming shortened V by 1 base and J by 1 base, and 8 bases separated the two germline ends. The CDR3 is 14 residues long. The germline V gene has CDR1 SGHTA and CDR2 FQGNSA. The chain's CDR3 is CASSLVEGSYEQYF. The CDR3 coding sequence is TGTGCCAGCAGCTTAGTGGAGGGGTCCTACGAGCAGTACTTC.

The chain couples TRBV20-1 to TRBJ2-1; 9 bases are shared with TRBD2. CDR1 and CDR2 from the germline V gene are DFQATT and SNEGSKA (reference sequence). The CDR3 has 15 amino acids. V shed 3 bases and J 8 bases; nucleotides not matched to a gene: 11. The CDR3 reads CSASRARGGPDEQFF. The CDR3 region has the DNA TGCAGTGCTAGTAGAGCGCGGGGGGGTCCAGATGAGCAGTTCTTC.

This clonotype showed up just a few times. The chain combines TRBV20-1 with TRBJ1-6; D is perhaps TRBD1 (5 bases). This CDR3 is built from 15 residues. V was pared by 3 bases and J by 13 bases, with 22 bases between. Per the germline V gene, CDR1 is DFQATT and CDR2 is SNEGSKA (reference sequence). In DNA form, the CDR3 reads TGCAGTGCTAGCAGGGACGGAGAGGGACCCATCCCCCTCCACTTT. It yields the protein CSASRDGEGPIPLHF.

This clonotype was observed once. The genes are TRBV29-1 and TRBJ1-1; D may be TRBD1 (5 bases). This CDR3 is built from 11 residues. Germline V CDR1 and CDR2: SQVTM, ANQGSEA. Trimming removed 2 bases at V and 8 bases at J, with 9 bases between. The CDR3 here is CSVERNREAFF. As DNA, the CDR3 is TGCAGCGTTGAACGAAACAGGGAAGCTTTCTTT.

The J gene is TRBJ2-1, the V gene TRBV7-3, with 9 bases fitting TRBD2. J was trimmed by 9 bases and V by 5 bases; bases with no gene match: 14. This CDR3 has 16 amino acids. Germline V gives CDR1 SGHTA, CDR2 FQGTGA. The CDR3 region has the DNA TGTGCCAGCAGCCTAAGTTTTAGCGGGAGACATAGTGAGCAGTTCTTC. Translated: CASSLSFSGRHSEQFF.

For this clonotype: At one boundary the junction diverges from the germline segment, which might be a read error. The rearrangement uses TRBV6-1 and TRBJ2-1; 9 bases match TRBD2. Germline V lookup: CDR1 MNHNS, CDR2 SASEGT. The CDR3 is 12 amino acids. The CDR3 is CRGGGADNEQFF. The CDR3 region has the DNA TGCAGGGGCGGGGGGGCGGACAATGAGCAGTTCTTC.

This clonotype was detected only a few times. The chain recombines TRBV27 with TRBJ2-1; 7 positions match TRBD1. V lost 0 bases to trimming and J lost 2 bases; unmatched junction nucleotides: 4. The CDR3 is 16 amino acids. The germline V gene has CDR1 MNHEY and CDR2 SMNVEV (reference sequence). The chain's CDR3 is CASSLSRTGPYNEQFF. CDR3 DNA: TGTGCCAGCAGTTTATCGAGGACAGGCCCCTACAATGAGCAGTTCTTC.

The J gene is TRBJ2-3, the V gene TRBV18, with D unclear. Germline values: CDR1 KGHSH, CDR2 LQKENI. V was trimmed by 1 base and J by 14 bases, leaving 16 bases between them. The CDR3 is made up of 13 amino acids. CDR3 in amino acids: CASSPLTDTQWYF. In nucleotides, the CDR3 is TGTGCCAGCTCACCACTCACAGATACGCAGTGGTATTTT.

This clonotype was picked up one time. The chain is built from TRBV15 and TRBJ2-2; TRBD2 is a possible D gene (7 bases). The CDR3 contains 15 residues. Trimming pared 2 bases from V and 9 bases from J, leaving 16 bases between. Germline V lookup: CDR1 LNHNV, CDR2 YYDKDF (reference sequence). In nucleotides, the CDR3 is TGTGCCACCAGCAGACCAAATGGGGGGGCGCGGGAGCTGTTTTTT. Translation: CATSRPNGGARELFF.

V and J are TRBV6-5 and TRBJ2-7; TRBD2 matches at 8 bases. V lost 6 bases and J lost 3; bases outside the gene matches: 7. The germline V gene has CDR1 MNHEY and CDR2 SVGAGI. The CDR3 extends over 14 amino acids. The CDR3 DNA sequence: TGTGCCAGCAGACGGGCCCGGGGGGGCTACGAGCAGTACTTC. This sequence encodes CASRRARGGYEQYF.

The chain has TRBV29-1 and TRBJ1-5; no clear D. Germline V gives CDR1 SQVTM, CDR2 ANQGSEA. The CDR3 contains 12 residues. V lost 4 bases and J 3 bases, leaving 7 bases between the germline ends. CDR3 DNA: TGCAGCGTTGGTGGCTTCAATCAGCCCCAGCATTTT. Protein: CSVGGFNQPQHF. Drawing the rest from reference TRBV29-1 and TRBJ1-5, the complete variable domain is SAVISQKPSRDICQRGTSLTIQCQVDSQVTMMFWYRQQPGQSLTLIATANQGSEATYESGFVIDKFPISRPNLTFSTLTVSNMSPEDSSIYLCSVGGFNQPQHFGDGTRLSIL.

The J gene is TRBJ1-1, the V gene TRBV5-1; 10 nucleotides agree with TRBD1. The CDR3 has 16 residues. Germline loops: CDR1 SGHRS, CDR2 YFSETQ. V gave up 4 bases and J gave up 1 base; unmatched junction bases: 7. CDR3 bases: TGCGCCAGCAGCCAGATCCGGGACAGGGGGAACACTGAAGCTTTCTTT. Encoded protein: CASSQIRDRGNTEAFF.

This clonotype was detected only a few times. This chain uses TRBV29-1 with TRBJ2-1; D possibly corresponds to TRBD2 (6 bases). Per the germline V gene, CDR1 is SQVTM and CDR2 is ANQGSEA. The V end lost 7 bases, the J end lost 7 bases, and 20 bases lay between the germline ends. There are 14 residues in the CDR3. The CDR3 loop is CSAGNQEGNNEQFF. CDR3 coding DNA: TGCAGCGCCGGGAATCAGGAGGGTAATAATGAGCAGTTCTTC.